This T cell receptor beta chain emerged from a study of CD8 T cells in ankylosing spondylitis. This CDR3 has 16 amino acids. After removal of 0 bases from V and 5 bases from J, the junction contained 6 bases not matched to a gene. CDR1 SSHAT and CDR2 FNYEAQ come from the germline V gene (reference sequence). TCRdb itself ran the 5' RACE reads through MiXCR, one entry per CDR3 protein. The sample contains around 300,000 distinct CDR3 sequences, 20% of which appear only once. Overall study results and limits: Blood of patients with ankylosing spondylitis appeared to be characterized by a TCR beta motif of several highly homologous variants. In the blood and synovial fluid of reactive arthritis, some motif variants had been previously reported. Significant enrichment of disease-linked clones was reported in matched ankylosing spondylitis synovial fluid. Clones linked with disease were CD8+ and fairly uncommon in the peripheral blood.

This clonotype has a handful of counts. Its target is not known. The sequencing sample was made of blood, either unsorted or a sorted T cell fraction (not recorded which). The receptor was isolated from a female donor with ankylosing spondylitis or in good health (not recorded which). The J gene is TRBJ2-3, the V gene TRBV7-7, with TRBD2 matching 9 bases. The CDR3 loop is CASSLAAGGPRDTQYF. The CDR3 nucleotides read TGTGCCAGCAGCTTAGCGGCGGGAGGGCCGAGAGATACGCAGTATTTT.